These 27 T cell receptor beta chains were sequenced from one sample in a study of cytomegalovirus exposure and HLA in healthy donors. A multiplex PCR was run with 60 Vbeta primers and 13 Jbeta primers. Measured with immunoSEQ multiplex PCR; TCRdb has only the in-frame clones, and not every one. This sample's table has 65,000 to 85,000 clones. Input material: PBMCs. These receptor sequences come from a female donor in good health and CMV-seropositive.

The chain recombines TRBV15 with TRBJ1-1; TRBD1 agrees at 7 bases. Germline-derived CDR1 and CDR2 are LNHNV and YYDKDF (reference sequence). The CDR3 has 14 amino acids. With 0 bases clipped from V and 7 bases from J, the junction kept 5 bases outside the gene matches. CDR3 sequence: CATSRDQGVGEAFF. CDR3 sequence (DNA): TGTGCCACCAGCAGAGATCAGGGGGTCGGTGAAGCTTTCTTT. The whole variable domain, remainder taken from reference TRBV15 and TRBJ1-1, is DAMVIQNPRYQVTQFGKPVTLSCSQTLNHNVMYWYQQKSSQAPKLLFHYYDKDFNNEADTPDNFQSRRPNTSFCFLDIRSPGLGDTAMYLCATSRDQGVGEAFFGQGTRLTVV.

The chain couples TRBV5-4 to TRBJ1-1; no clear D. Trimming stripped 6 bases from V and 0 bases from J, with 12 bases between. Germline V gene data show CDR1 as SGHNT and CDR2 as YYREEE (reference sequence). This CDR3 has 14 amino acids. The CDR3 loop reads CASTSGGMNTEAFF. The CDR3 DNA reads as TGTGCCAGCACCTCCGGAGGTATGAACACTGAAGCTTTCTTT.

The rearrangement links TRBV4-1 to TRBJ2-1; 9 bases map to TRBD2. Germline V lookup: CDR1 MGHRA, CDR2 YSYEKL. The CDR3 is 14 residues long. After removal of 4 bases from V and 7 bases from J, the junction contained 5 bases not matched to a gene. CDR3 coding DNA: TGCGCCAGCAGCCGCGGGACTAGCTCTAATGAGCAGTTCTTC. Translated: CASSRGTSSNEQFF.

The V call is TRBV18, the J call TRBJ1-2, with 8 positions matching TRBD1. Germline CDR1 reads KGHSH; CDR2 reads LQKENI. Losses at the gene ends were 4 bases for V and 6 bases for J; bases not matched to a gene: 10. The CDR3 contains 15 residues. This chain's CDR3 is CASSRDRGAEHGYTF. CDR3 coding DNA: TGTGCCAGCTCACGAGACAGGGGAGCGGAGCATGGCTACACCTTC. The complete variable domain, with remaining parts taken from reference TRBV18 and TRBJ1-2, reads NAGVMQNPRHLVRRRGQEARLRCSPMKGHSHVYWYRQLPEEGLKFMVYLQKENIIDESGMPKERFSAEFPKEGPSILRIQQVVRGDSAAYFCASSRDRGAEHGYTFGSGTRLTVV.

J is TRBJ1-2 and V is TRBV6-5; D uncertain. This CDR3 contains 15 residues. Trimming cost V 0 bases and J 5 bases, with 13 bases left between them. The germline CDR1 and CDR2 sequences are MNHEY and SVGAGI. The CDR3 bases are TGTGCCAGCAGTTACTCGAACCCGGGAACTTATGGCTACACCTTC. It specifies CASSYSNPGTYGYTF.

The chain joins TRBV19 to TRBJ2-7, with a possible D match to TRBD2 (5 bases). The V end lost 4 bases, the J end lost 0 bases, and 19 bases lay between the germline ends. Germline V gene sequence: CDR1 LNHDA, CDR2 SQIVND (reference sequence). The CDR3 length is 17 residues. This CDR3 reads CASSTTNGNRPSYEQYF. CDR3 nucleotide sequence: TGTGCCAGTAGTACTACTAACGGGAACAGACCCTCCTACGAGCAGTACTTC.

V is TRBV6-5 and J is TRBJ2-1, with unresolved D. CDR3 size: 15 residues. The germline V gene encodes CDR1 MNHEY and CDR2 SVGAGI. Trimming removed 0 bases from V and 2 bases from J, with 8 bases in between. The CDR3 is CASSYSMGAYNEQFF. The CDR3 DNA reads TGTGCCAGCAGTTACTCGATGGGCGCCTACAATGAGCAGTTCTTC.

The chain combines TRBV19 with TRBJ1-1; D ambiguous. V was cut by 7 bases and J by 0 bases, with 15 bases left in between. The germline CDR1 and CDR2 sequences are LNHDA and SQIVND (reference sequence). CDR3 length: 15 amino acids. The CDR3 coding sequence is TGTGCCAGTAACGAGCCACGGTTCGTGAACACTGAAGCTTTCTTT. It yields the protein CASNEPRFVNTEAFF. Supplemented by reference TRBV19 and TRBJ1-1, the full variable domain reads DGGITQSPKYLFRKEGQNVTLSCEQNLNHDAMYWYRQDPGQGLRLIYYSQIVNDFQKGDIAEGYSVSREKKESFPLTVTSAQKNPTAFYLCASNEPRFVNTEAFFGQGTRLTVV.

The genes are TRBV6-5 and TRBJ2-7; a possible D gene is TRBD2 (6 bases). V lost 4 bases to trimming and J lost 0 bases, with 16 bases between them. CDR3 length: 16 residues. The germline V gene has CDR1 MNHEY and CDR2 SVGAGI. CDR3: CASSSRREVISYEQYF. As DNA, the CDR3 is TGTGCCAGCAGTTCCCGAAGGGAGGTTATCTCCTACGAGCAGTACTTC.

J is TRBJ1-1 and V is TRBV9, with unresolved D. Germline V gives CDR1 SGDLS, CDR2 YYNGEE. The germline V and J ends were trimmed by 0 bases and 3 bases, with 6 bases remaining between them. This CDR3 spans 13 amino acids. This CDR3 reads CASSVVSDTEAFF. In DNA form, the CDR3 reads TGTGCCAGCAGCGTAGTTTCGGACACTGAAGCTTTCTTT.

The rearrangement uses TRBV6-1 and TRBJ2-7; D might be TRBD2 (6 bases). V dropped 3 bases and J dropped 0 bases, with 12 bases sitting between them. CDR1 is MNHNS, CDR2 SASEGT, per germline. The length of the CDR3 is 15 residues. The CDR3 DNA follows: TGTGCCAGCAGTGACGGTGGAGGGAGCTCCTACGAGCAGTACTTC. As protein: CASSDGGGSSYEQYF.

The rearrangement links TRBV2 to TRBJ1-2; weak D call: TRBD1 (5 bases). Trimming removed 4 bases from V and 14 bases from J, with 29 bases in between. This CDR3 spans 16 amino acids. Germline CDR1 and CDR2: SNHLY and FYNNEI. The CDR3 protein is CASSADGGDGLRLRTF. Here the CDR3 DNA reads TGTGCCAGCAGTGCAGACGGGGGTGATGGGCTCCGGCTAAGAACCTTC.

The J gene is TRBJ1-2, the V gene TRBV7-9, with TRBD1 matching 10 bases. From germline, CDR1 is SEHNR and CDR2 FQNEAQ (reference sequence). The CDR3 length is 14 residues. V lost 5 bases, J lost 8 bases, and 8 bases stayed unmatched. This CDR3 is CASSGGQGVGGYTF. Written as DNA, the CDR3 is TGTGCCAGCAGCGGAGGACAGGGGGTTGGGGGCTACACCTTC.

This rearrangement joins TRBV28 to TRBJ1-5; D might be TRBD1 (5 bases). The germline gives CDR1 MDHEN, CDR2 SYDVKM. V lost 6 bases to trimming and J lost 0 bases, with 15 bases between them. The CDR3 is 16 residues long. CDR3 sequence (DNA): TGTGCCAGCAGCCTCGGGGGGATTATTAGCAATCAGCCCCAGCATTTT. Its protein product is CASSLGGIISNQPQHF.

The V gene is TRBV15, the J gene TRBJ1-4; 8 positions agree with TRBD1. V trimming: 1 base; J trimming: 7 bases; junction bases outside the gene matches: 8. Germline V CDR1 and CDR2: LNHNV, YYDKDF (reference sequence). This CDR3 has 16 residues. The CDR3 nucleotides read TGTGCCACCAGCAGAGGCGCTGGACAGGGTGGTGAAAAACTGTTTTTT. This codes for CATSRGAGQGGEKLFF.

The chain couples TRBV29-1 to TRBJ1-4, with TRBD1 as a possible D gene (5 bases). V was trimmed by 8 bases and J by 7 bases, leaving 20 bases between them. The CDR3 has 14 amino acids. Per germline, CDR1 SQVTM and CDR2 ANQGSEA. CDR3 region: CSPGRPLRGEKLFF. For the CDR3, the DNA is TGCAGCCCCGGTCGCCCGCTTAGGGGTGAAAAACTGTTTTTT.

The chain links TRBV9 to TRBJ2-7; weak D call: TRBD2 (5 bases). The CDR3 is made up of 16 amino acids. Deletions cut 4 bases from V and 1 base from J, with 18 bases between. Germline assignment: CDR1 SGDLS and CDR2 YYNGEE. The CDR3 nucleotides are TGTGCCAGCAGCTCTAACCGGGAAACTCTATCCTACGAGCAGTACTTC. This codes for CASSSNRETLSYEQYF.

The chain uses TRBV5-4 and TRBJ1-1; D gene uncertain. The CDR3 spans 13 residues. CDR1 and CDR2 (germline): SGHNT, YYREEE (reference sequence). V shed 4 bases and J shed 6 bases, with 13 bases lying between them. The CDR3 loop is CASSRSQESEAFF. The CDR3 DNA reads TGTGCCAGCAGCCGGTCGCAAGAATCTGAAGCTTTCTTT.

CDR3 sequence (DNA): TGTGCCAGCAGTTCCCACGCTAGCGGGGGGTTTAGAGATACGCAGTATTTT. Residues: CASSSHASGGFRDTQYF. The rearrangement uses TRBV28 and TRBJ2-3, with 11 bases aligning to TRBD2. Germline V lookup: CDR1 MDHEN, CDR2 SYDVKM. Losses at the gene ends were 4 bases for V and 5 bases for J; bases not matched to a gene: 11. This CDR3 has 17 amino acids.

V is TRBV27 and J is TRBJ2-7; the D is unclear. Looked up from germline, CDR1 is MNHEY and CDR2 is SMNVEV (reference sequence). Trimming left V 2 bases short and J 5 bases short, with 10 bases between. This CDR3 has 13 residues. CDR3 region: CASSLLPLNEQYF. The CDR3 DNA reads TGTGCCAGCAGTTTACTACCCCTTAACGAGCAGTACTTC.

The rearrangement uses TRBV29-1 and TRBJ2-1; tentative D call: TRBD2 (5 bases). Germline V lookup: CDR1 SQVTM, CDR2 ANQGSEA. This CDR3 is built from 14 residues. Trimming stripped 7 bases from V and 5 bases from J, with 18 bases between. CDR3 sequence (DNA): TGCAGCGCCTGCCGGGGTGTAGGCGACAATGAGCAGTTCTTC. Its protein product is CSACRGVGDNEQFF.

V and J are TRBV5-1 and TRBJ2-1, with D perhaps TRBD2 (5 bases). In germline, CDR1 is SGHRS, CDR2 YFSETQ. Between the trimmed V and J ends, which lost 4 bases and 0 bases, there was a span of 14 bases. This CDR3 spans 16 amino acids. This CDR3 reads CASSPGPLVSYNEQFF. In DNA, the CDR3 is TGCGCCAGCAGCCCCGGACCACTAGTCTCCTACAATGAGCAGTTCTTC.

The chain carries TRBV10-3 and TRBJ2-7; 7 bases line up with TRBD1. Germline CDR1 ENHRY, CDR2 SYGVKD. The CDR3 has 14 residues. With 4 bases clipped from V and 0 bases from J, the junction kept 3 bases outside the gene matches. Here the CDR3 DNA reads TGTGCCATCAGTGTGACAGGGAGCTCCTACGAGCAGTACTTC. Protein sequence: CAISVTGSSYEQYF.

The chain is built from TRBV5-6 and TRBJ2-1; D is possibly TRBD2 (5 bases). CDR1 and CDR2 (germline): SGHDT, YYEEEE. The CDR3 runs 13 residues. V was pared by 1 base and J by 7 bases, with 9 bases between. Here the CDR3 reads CASSLIPGNEQFF. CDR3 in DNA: TGTGCCAGCAGCTTGATTCCGGGGAATGAGCAGTTCTTC.

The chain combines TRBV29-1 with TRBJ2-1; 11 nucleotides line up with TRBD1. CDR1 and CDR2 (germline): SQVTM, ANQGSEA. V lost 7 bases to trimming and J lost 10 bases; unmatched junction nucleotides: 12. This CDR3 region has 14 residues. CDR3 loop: CSEGQGGLLAEQFF. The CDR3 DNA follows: TGCAGCGAGGGACAGGGGGGACTCCTCGCGGAGCAGTTCTTC.

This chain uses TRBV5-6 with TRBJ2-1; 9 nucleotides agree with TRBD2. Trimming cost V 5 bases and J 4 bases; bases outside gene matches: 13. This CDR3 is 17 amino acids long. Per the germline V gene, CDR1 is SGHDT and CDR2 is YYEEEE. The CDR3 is CASSSPHLAGPYNEQFF. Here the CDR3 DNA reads TGTGCCAGCAGTTCCCCCCATCTAGCGGGGCCTTACAATGAGCAGTTCTTC. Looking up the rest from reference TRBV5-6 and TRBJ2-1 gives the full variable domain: DAGVTQSPTHLIKTRGQQVTLRCSPKSGHDTVSWYQQALGQGPQFIFQYYEEEERQRGNFPDRFSGHQFPNYSSELNVNALLLGDSALYLCASSSPHLAGPYNEQFFGPGTRLTVL.

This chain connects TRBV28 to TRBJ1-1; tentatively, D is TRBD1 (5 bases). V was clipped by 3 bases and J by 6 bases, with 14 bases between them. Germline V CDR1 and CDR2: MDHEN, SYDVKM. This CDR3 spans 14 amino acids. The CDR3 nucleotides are TGTGCCAGCAGTTTGGGCCCCAGGGCCCCTGAAGCTTTCTTT. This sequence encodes CASSLGPRAPEAFF.